A selection of T cell receptor beta chains follows, all from one sample in a study of blood T cells in healthy people across ages. TCRdb re-analysed the 5' RACE reads in MiXCR, keeping a single row per CDR3 protein. The sample carries about 400,000 distinct CDR3 sequences, about 52% recorded once. Sequencing input: blood. The receptors were gathered from a man aged 60 to 69 in good health. The CDR3 runs from the conserved cysteine through the conserved F or W. Fields, in order: clone size, V gene, J gene, D gene, CDR3 protein, CDR3 DNA. The D gene is left open where the match is weak. Expanded clones are given a class, and other clones once, few, many or no size at all.

few	TRBV11-1	TRBJ1-1	TRBD1	CASRQDRAEGRAFF	TGTGCCAGCAGACAAGACAGGGCTGAAGGGAGAGCTTTCTTT
.	TRBV5-1	TRBJ1-2	.	CASSLALDQPGYTF	TGCGCCAGCAGCTTGGCCCTTGACCAGCCAGGCTACACCTTC
few	TRBV12-3/TRBV12-4	TRBJ1-4	.	CASSPRGGGNEKLFF	TGTGCCAGCAGTCCCCGGGGGGGCGGTAATGAAAAACTGTTTTTT
few	TRBV3-1	TRBJ2-1	.	CASSQDGGTDNEQFF	TGTGCCAGCAGCCAAGATGGGGGGACGGACAATGAGCAGTTCTTC
few	TRBV20-1	TRBJ2-7	.	CSAPGRGGTYEQYF	TGCAGTGCGCCTGGGAGGGGGGGGACCTACGAGCAGTACTTC
many	TRBV20-1	TRBJ2-1	TRBD2	CRGLAGTGEQFF	TGCAGAGGACTAGCGGGAACTGGAGAGCAGTTCTTC
.	TRBV7-8	TRBJ2-1	TRBD2	CASSHRTSGGSTYNEQFF	TGTGCCAGCAGCCATAGGACTAGCGGGGGGTCCACCTACAATGAGCAGTTCTTC
.	TRBV7-9	TRBJ1-1	.	CASSLFASGTEAFF	TGTGCCAGCAGCTTGTTCGCTTCGGGCACTGAAGCTTTCTTT
.	TRBV20-1	TRBJ2-3	.	CSASLQDTQYF	TGCAGTGCTAGTCTGCAGGATACGCAGTATTTT
few	TRBV7-2	TRBJ2-7	.	CASSLMRYEQYF	TGTGCCAGCAGCTTAATGAGGTACGAGCAGTACTTC
few	TRBV2	TRBJ1-6	TRBD1	CASTSPVGQGLSYNSPLHF	TGTGCCAGCACCAGCCCGGTCGGACAGGGCTTATCCTATAATTCACCCCTCCACTTT
once	TRBV2	TRBJ1-1	.	CASSEGPRGGNTEAFF	TGTGCCAGCAGTGAAGGCCCAAGGGGAGGGAACACTGAAGCTTTCTTT
.	TRBV7-2	TRBJ2-1	.	CASSLEGVHEQFF	TGTGCCAGCAGCTTAGAAGGGGTGCATGAGCAGTTCTTC
many	TRBV2	TRBJ2-5	.	CASRATATIQETQYF	TGTGCCAGCAGGGCGACAGCCACAATCCAAGAGACCCAGTACTTC
.	TRBV20-1	TRBJ1-6	.	CSAYSVQQGGNSPLHF	TGCAGTGCTTATTCGGTCCAACAGGGTGGGAATTCACCCCTCCACTTT
.	TRBV20-1	TRBJ2-7	.	CSAPELGAYEQYF	TGCAGTGCTCCCGAGCTAGGGGCCTATGAGCAGTACTTC
.	TRBV7-8	TRBJ2-7	TRBD2	CASSPQGLAKYEQYF	TGTGCCAGCAGCCCCCAGGGACTAGCGAAGTACGAGCAGTACTTC
.	TRBV5-6	TRBJ2-3	.	CASSLYFRTASTDTQYF	TGTGCCAGCAGCTTGTATTTTCGGACGGCGAGCACAGATACGCAGTATTTT
.	TRBV16	TRBJ2-3	.	CASSQSGRGPDTQYF	TGTGCCAGCAGCCAATCGGGACGGGGACCAGATACGCAGTATTTT
once	TRBV25-1	TRBJ1-2	.	CASSDLTDGGYTF	TGTGCCAGCAGTGACTTGACAGATGGTGGCTACACCTTC
.	TRBV7-3	TRBJ2-7	TRBD2	CASSVTGTSGKSYGQYF	TGTGCCAGCAGCGTAACCGGGACTAGCGGGAAATCCTACGGGCAGTACTTC
few	TRBV27	TRBJ2-5	.	CASSLSQGAGHNEQYF	TGTGCCAGCAGTTTATCGCAAGGGGCGGGTCACAATGAGCAGTACTTC
many	TRBV20-1	TRBJ2-7	TRBD1	CSAATGAMSSYEQYF	TGCAGTGCTGCGACAGGGGCGATGAGCTCCTACGAGCAGTACTTC
.	TRBV6-5	TRBJ1-2	.	CASSYSGAGLVNYGYTF	TGTGCCAGCAGTTACTCGGGCGCCGGGCTGGTCAACTATGGCTACACCTTC
.	TRBV11-3	TRBJ2-5	.	CASSLGGGQESQYF	TGTGCCAGCAGCTTAGGGGGGGGCCAAGAGTCCCAGTACTTC
.	TRBV3-1	TRBJ2-5	.	CASSQTRGAETQYF	TGTGCCAGCAGCCAAACACGGGGCGCGGAGACCCAGTACTTC
.	TRBV6-2/TRBV6-3	TRBJ2-7	TRBD1	CASSPNRQGTYEQYF	TGTGCCAGCAGTCCTAACCGACAGGGAACCTACGAGCAGTACTTC
.	TRBV2	TRBJ2-5	.	CASNGGLEETQYF	TGTGCCAGCAACGGGGGATTGGAAGAGACCCAGTACTTC
.	TRBV5-1	TRBJ2-2	TRBD1	CASSLPRTGNTGELFF	TGCGCCAGCAGCTTGCCCCGGACAGGGAACACCGGGGAGCTGTTTTTT
.	TRBV20-1	TRBJ1-1	TRBD1	CSARDGTGGWEAFF	TGCAGTGCTAGAGATGGGACAGGGGGCTGGGAAGCTTTCTTT
.	TRBV2	TRBJ2-7	.	CASSSGAYEQYF	TGTGCCAGCAGTTCGGGCGCCTACGAGCAGTACTTC
.	TRBV30	TRBJ2-1	TRBD2	CAWNVAGGYNEQFF	TGTGCCTGGAACGTAGCGGGGGGCTACAATGAGCAGTTCTTC
.	TRBV21-1	TRBJ2-5	.	CASRTGRLQETQYF	TGTGCCAGCCGGACAGGGAGACTCCAAGAGACCCAGTACTTC
.	TRBV20-1	TRBJ1-5	TRBD1	CSAGDRSNQPQHF	TGCAGTGCAGGGGACAGGTCTAATCAGCCCCAGCATTTT
.	TRBV20-1	TRBJ2-1	.	CSARTYNEQLF	TGCAGTGCTAGGACGTACAATGAGCAGCTCTTC
once	TRBV20-1	TRBJ2-5	TRBD2	CSARDPSGGADEQYF	TGCAGTGCTAGAGACCCTAGCGGGGGGGCGGATGAGCAGTACTTC
few	TRBV25-1	TRBJ2-3	.	CASRTVTDTQYF	TGTGCCAGCAGAACAGTCACAGATACGCAGTATTTT
.	TRBV6-6	TRBJ2-1	.	CASSYSVQGSGEQFF	TGTGCCAGCAGTTACTCTGTCCAGGGAAGCGGTGAGCAGTTCTTC
.	TRBV5-1	TRBJ2-5	.	CASSRDVGTQYF	TGCGCCAGCAGCCGGGACGTCGGGACCCAGTACTTC
.	TRBV20-1	TRBJ1-6	TRBD1	CSARGYWTGGSDSPLHF	TGCAGTGCTAGAGGATACTGGACAGGGGGATCGGATTCACCCCTCCACTTT
.	TRBV7-9	TRBJ2-3	.	CASSFTASTDTQYF	TGTGCCAGCAGCTTTACGGCTAGCACAGATACGCAGTATTTT
.	TRBV27	TRBJ2-5	.	CASSLFGRQETQYF	TGTGCCAGCAGTTTATTCGGCAGGCAAGAGACCCAGTACTTC
.	TRBV5-1	TRBJ2-3	TRBD2	CASRIGAGESTDTQYF	TGCGCCAGCAGGATTGGGGCGGGGGAAAGCACAGATACGCAGTATTTT
.	TRBV12-3/TRBV12-4	TRBJ2-1	.	CASTRLGKVDNEQFF	TGTGCCAGCACCAGGTTGGGGAAAGTAGACAATGAGCAGTTCTTC
.	TRBV2	TRBJ2-7	.	CASSDAGAYEQYF	TGTGCCAGCAGTGACGCAGGGGCCTACGAGCAGTACTTC
.	TRBV27	TRBJ2-5	TRBD2	CASSLLGSGRAETQYF	TGTGCCAGCAGTTTACTGGGTAGCGGGAGGGCCGAGACCCAGTACTTC
.	TRBV21-1	TRBJ2-3	.	CASSKVLTTLRIDTQYF	TGTGCCAGCAGCAAAGTTTTGACTACCCTGCGCATAGATACGCAGTATTTT
.	TRBV3-1	TRBJ2-1	TRBD2	CASSRPGGTTNEQFF	TGTGCCAGCAGCCGCCCGGGGGGGACCACCAATGAGCAGTTCTTC
.	TRBV20-1	TRBJ2-5	.	CSARDRTWETQYF	TGCAGTGCTAGAGACCGTACTTGGGAGACCCAGTACTTC
.	TRBV4-3	TRBJ2-1	.	CASSQEGGHNEQFF	TGCGCCAGCAGCCAAGAGGGGGGCCACAATGAGCAGTTCTTC
once	TRBV28	TRBJ2-5	TRBD2	CASTLTSGGAGQETQYF	TGTGCCAGCACCCTGACTAGCGGGGGGGCGGGTCAAGAGACCCAGTACTTC
.	TRBV5-1	TRBJ2-3	TRBD2	CASSLYGGTTDTQYF	TGCGCCAGCAGCTTGTACGGGGGGACCACAGATACGCAGTATTTT
.	TRBV5-1	TRBJ1-6	.	CASSPETGRELSPPHF	TGCGCCAGCAGCCCCGAGACCGGGAGAGAACTTTCACCCCCCCACTTT
.	TRBV29-1	TRBJ2-3	TRBD2	CSVELAVAGPDTQYF	TGCAGCGTTGAACTAGCGGTAGCGGGTCCAGATACGCAGTATTTT
few	TRBV29-1	TRBJ2-7	.	CSVRRGQLAYEQYF	TGCAGCGTTCGCCGGGGCCAGCTGGCCTACGAGCAGTACTTC
.	TRBV4-1	TRBJ2-3	TRBD1	CASSQGFGTVKTDTQYF	TGCGCCAGCAGCCAAGGATTCGGGACAGTGAAGACAGATACGCAGTATTTT